This TCR beta chain emerged from a study of control samples from healthy donors and cancer patients. Losses at the gene ends were 3 bases for V and 5 bases for J; bases not matched to a gene: 13. Germline CDR1 reads SGDLS; CDR2 reads YYNGEE. This CDR3 spans 16 amino acids. The method was immunoSEQ multiplex PCR; TCRdb's version includes in-frame clones alone and lacks a portion of them. This table holds more than 100,000 clones, approximately 89% found once. The receptor was isolated from a man between 18 and 29 years old in good health. The sequenced material came from blood. V is TRBV9 and J is TRBJ1-2, with 7 bases fitting TRBD1. In DNA form, the CDR3 reads TGTGCCAGCAGCGCACCCACAGGGGAAAGAGGTTATGGCTACACCTTC. Its protein product is CASSAPTGERGYGYTF.